A selection of T cell receptor beta chains follows, all from one sample in a study of blood T cell repertoires in COVID-19. TCRdb's table, derived via immunoSEQ multiplex PCR, lists solely in-frame clones and lacks some. The sample gives approximately 290,000 clones, around 82% of which show up once; 0.87% is in the top ten. The source material was peripheral blood. Receptors were obtained from a human donor with COVID-19, enrolled during active disease. The donor label of this sample is uncertain. The CDR3 runs from the conserved cysteine through the conserved F or W.

V: TRBV10-2; J: TRBJ2-5; CDR3: CASRQGMADYQETQYF
V: TRBV18; J: TRBJ2-1; CDR3: CASSPLTVLKVNEQFF
V: TRBV7-3; J: TRBJ2-3; CDR3: CASSLPAGGADTQYF
V: TRBV3-1/TRBV3-2; J: TRBJ2-7; CDR3: CASSQDLASGRYEQYF
V: TRBV27; J: TRBJ2-5; CDR3: CASSLSRQGQETQYF
V: TRBV5-4; J: TRBJ1-1; CDR3: CASSTRQGHTEAFF
V: TRBV28; J: TRBJ1-1; CDR3: CASDSPGDNTEAFF
V: TRBV29-1; J: TRBJ2-3; CDR3: CSVEDTGGGDTQYF
V: TRBV5-8; J: TRBJ1-5; CDR3: CATSGGRARTGNQPQHF
V: TRBV9; J: TRBJ1-3; CDR3: CASSVDGVGNTIYF
V: TRBV27; J: TRBJ2-7; CDR3: CASSFGSWGAYEQYF
V: TRBV5-1; J: TRBJ2-1; CDR3: CASSSLAGADNEQFF
V: TRBV20-1; J: TRBJ2-2; CDR3: CSASYSGRGTGELFF
V: TRBV5-1; J: TRBJ1-1; CDR3: CASSIRTGPNTEAFF
V: TRBV3-1/TRBV3-2; J: TRBJ2-5; CDR3: CASSQPTPALGLAGDQETQYF
V: TRBV19; J: TRBJ1-1; CDR3: CASRTPIQGVTEAFF
V: TRBV19; J: TRBJ2-5; CDR3: CASSIGGRVGETQYF
V: TRBV28; J: TRBJ1-1; CDR3: CASSPGQGTEAFF
V: TRBV19; J: TRBJ2-2; CDR3: CASSQDGGIGELFF
V: TRBV5-1; J: TRBJ2-3; CDR3: CASSFRQLSTDTQYF
V: TRBV28; J: TRBJ1-5; CDR3: CASSSPREEKQPQHF
V: TRBV19; J: TRBJ2-3; CDR3: CASSIGPQSPLAGSSTDTQYF
V: TRBV2; J: TRBJ2-7; CDR3: CASTVALAGAGEQYF
V: TRBV11-2; J: TRBJ2-3; CDR3: CASRLAGDTDTQYF
V: TRBV6-5; J: TRBJ1-4; CDR3: CASSFRTGLDEKLFF
V: TRBV18; J: TRBJ2-1; CDR3: CASSPGRLAGGFNEQFF
V: TRBV7-2; J: TRBJ1-2; CDR3: CASSLEIFSGNYGYTF
V: TRBV7-3; J: TRBJ1-1; CDR3: CASSPLPQTGPSFF
V: TRBV12-3/TRBV12-4; J: TRBJ2-7; CDR3: CASRRTGTGEQYF
V: TRBV3-1/TRBV3-2; J: TRBJ1-2; CDR3: CASSQGQGPSYTF
V: TRBV29-1; J: TRBJ2-7; CDR3: CSVTKQGPHEQYF
V: TRBV28; J: TRBJ1-5; CDR3: CASSRQGGWTQPQHF
V: TRBV7-9; J: TRBJ2-3; CDR3: CASSNSGSTDTQYF
V: TRBV10-2; J: TRBJ1-1; CDR3: CASSGTGGTEAFF
V: TRBV29-1; J: TRBJ2-1; CDR3: CSVDLGQGADEQFF
V: TRBV7-8; J: TRBJ2-5; CDR3: CASSFIAGEGETQYF
V: TRBV10-1; J: TRBJ2-2; CDR3: CASSENGGALAGELFF
V: TRBV27; J: TRBJ1-4; CDR3: CASSPRTGALEKLFF
V: TRBV28; J: TRBJ2-1; CDR3: CASSGTSSGGGYNEQFF
V: TRBV29-1; J: TRBJ1-4; CDR3: CSVDYQEKLFF
V: TRBV6-5; J: TRBJ1-2; CDR3: CASSYLSQDRGFGYTF
V: TRBV28; J: TRBJ2-2; CDR3: CASSSKDSNTGELFF
V: TRBV5-1; J: TRBJ1-2; CDR3: CASRQGEGDYGYTF
V: TRBV5-5; J: TRBJ2-7; CDR3: CASSLGGTGFYEQYF
V: TRBV7-2; J: TRBJ1-2; CDR3: CASSTRDRGRAGYTF
V: TRBV7-9; J: TRBJ1-1; CDR3: CASGFTGNTEAFF
V: TRBV5-1; J: TRBJ2-7; CDR3: CASTPGQETYEQYF
V: TRBV9; J: TRBJ1-3; CDR3: CASSPRLFGRGNTIYF
V: TRBV19; J: TRBJ1-3; CDR3: CASSIYPGQGFGNTIYF
V: TRBV19; J: TRBJ2-3; CDR3: CASSISARQSTDTQYF
V: TRBV5-5; J: TRBJ2-7; CDR3: CASSLAGGIYEQYF
V: TRBV11-2; J: TRBJ1-6; CDR3: CASSPQPDSPLHF
V: TRBV2; J: TRBJ2-3; CDR3: CASSEQGHTDTQYF
V: TRBV12-3/TRBV12-4; J: TRBJ1-2; CDR3: CASSLGTGSGYTF
V: TRBV13; J: TRBJ2-3; CDR3: CASSPEGGKADTQYF
V: TRBV7-2; J: TRBJ1-5; CDR3: CASSLGVISNQPQHF
V: TRBV6-5; J: TRBJ1-2; CDR3: CASRPPGDSYGYTF
V: TRBV5-1; J: TRBJ2-1; CDR3: CASSLLDSNNEQFF